The TCR beta chain under discussion was sequenced for a study of technical replicates of blood from a handful of donors. Measured with immunoSEQ multiplex PCR; TCRdb has only the in-frame clones, and not every one. This sample has 70,000 to 85,000 clones; roughly 90% occur once, and the top ten carry 0.42%. Per germline, CDR1 SNHLY and CDR2 FYNNEI. Trimming shortened V by 4 bases and J by 0 bases, and 11 bases separated the two germline ends. This CDR3 contains 15 residues. This TCR was recovered from a human donor in good health. Sequencing was performed on T cells isolated from PBMCs. V gene TRBV2 combines with J gene TRBJ2-3, with a possible D match to TRBD2 (5 bases). The CDR3, as DNA: TGTGCCAGCAGTGTTCGGGGTACTAGCACAGATACGCAGTATTTT. Translating it yields CASSVRGTSTDTQYF.